This TCR beta chain was recorded in a study of early T cells in non-severe SARS-CoV-2 infection. Individual cDNA molecules received unique molecular identifiers during library preparation. TCRdb recomputed calls from the 5' RACE reads with MiXCR, one row per CDR3 protein. The sample holds some 60,000 distinct CDR3 sequences; roughly 8.8% are singletons and the top ten take about 1.3%. Trimming took 0 bases from V and 1 from J; bases not matched to a gene: 11. Germline V gene data show CDR1 as MGHRA and CDR2 as YSYEKL. The CDR3 loop spans 19 amino acids. This clonotype was seen only a few times. Sequenced sample: whole blood. The clonotype comes from an adult who was a healthcare worker with PCR-confirmed SARS-CoV-2 infection or an uninfected control (not recorded which). The chain recombines TRBV4-1 with TRBJ1-3, with TRBD1 matching over 8 bases. The CDR3 DNA reads TGCGCCAGCAGCCAAGACGGGCAGGGGGCAGGTTGGTCTGGAAACACCATATATTTT. Amino acid sequence: CASSQDGQGAGWSGNTIYF.